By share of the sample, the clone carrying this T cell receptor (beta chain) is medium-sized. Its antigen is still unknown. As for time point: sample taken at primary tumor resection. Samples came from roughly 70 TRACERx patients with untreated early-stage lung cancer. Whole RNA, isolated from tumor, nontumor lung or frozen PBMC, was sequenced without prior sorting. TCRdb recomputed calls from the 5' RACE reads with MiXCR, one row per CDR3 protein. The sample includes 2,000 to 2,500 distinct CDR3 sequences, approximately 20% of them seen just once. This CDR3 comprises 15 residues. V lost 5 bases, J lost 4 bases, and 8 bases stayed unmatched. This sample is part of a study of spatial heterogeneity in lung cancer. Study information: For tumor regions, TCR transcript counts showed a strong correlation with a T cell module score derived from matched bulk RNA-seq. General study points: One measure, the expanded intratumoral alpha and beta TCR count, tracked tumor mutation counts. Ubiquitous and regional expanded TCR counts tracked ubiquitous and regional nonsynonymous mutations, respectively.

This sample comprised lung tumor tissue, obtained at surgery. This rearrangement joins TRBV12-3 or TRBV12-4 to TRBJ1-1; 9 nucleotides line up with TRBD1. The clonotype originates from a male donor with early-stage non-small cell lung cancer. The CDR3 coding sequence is TGTGCCAGCAGTCCTGGGACAGGGTTTGGCACTGAAGCTTTCTTT. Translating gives CASSPGTGFGTEAFF.